This T cell receptor (beta chain) was observed in a study of T-cell memory formation after mild COVID-19. Regarding the study as a whole: Clones that shrank (day 15 to 85) were balanced CD4/CD8, whereas later expanders leaned CD4+.

TCRdb reprocessed the 5' RACE reads with MiXCR, giving one entry per CDR3 protein. The table lists a few hundred thousand distinct CDR3 sequences, around 25% of them singletons, with roughly 11% in the top ten. This clonotype was seen once. What it recognizes is unknown. Trimming pared 5 bases from V and 7 bases from J, leaving 15 bases between. The CDR3 sequence is 13 residues long. The V and J genes are TRBV12-3 or TRBV12-4 and TRBJ2-7; D remains ambiguous. Material for sequencing was PBMCs or a T cell subset sorted from them (not recorded which). The clonotype comes from an adult woman who had mild COVID-19 (a few samples of this study predate the infection). Cell type and time point are not known. DNA for the CDR3: TGTGCCAGCAGTCCAGGACCCCCCTGGGAGCAGTACTTC. It translates to CASSPGPPWEQYF.